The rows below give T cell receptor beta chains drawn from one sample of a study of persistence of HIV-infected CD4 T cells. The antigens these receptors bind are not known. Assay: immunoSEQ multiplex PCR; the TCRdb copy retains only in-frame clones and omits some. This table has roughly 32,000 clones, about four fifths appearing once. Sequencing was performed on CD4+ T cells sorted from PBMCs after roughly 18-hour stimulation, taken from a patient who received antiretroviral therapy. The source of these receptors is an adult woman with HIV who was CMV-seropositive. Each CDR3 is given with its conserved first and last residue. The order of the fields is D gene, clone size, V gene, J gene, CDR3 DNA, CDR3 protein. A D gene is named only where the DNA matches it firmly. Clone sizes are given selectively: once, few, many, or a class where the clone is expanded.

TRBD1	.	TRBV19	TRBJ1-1	TGTGCCAGTAGCCATCAGACAGGGACTGAAGCTTTCTTT	CASSHQTGTEAFF
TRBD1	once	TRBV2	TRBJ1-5	TGTGCCAGCAGTGACAGGACAGGGGTCGGTAATCAGCCCCAGCATTTT	CASSDRTGVGNQPQHF
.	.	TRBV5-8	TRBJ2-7	TGTGCCAGCAGCCATCGGGGTAGCGGTAGCTCCTACGAGCAGTACTTC	CASSHRGSGSSYEQYF
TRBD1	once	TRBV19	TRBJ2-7	TGTGCCAGTAGTATCGATAGGACAGGGGCCCAACTCTACGAGCAGTACTTC	CASSIDRTGAQLYEQYF
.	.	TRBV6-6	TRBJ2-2	TGTGCCACCATAGCCGGGCGTGGGGGGGCCACCGGGGAGCTGTTTTTT	CATIAGRGGATGELFF
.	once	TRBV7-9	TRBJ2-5	TGTGCCAGCAGCTTCGCGGGGCCCAGCGGTCGTATTAAGGAGACCCAGTACTTC	CASSFAGPSGRIKETQYF
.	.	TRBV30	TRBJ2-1	TGTGCCTGGAGTGTAAGGTATAGGCAGGCTAACCCGTGCGAGCAGTTCTTC	CAWSVRYRQANPCEQFF
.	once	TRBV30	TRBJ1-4	TGTGCCTGGAACACATGGTGGGGGACTGAAAAACTGTTTTTT	CAWNTWWGTEKLFF
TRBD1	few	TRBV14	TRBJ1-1	TGTGCCAGCAGCCGGGACAGACTTTTGAACACTGAAGCTTTCTTT	CASSRDRLLNTEAFF
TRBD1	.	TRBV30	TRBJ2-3	TGTGCCTGGAGTTCGGGACAGGGGAGGGATACGCAGTATTTT	CAWSSGQGRDTQYF
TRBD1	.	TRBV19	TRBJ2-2	TGTGCCAGTAGTATCGGGACAGGGAACACCGGGGAGCTGTTTTTT	CASSIGTGNTGELFF
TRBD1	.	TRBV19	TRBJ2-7	TGTGCCAGTAGTCCTTCCTCCGGGACAGGGGGAATCGAGCAGTACTTC	CASSPSSGTGGIEQYF
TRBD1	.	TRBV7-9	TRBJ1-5	TGTGCCAGCAGCTTTGGAAGGGGGCCAAGTCAGCCCCAGCATTTT	CASSFGRGPSQPQHF
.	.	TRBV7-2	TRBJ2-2	TGTGCCAGCAGCTTCCGATCCCGGAACACCGGGGAGCTGTTTTTT	CASSFRSRNTGELFF
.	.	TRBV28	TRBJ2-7	TGTGCCAGCACAGACCCCTACGAGCAGTACTTC	CASTDPYEQYF
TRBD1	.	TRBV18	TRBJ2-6	TGTGCCAGCGGACAGGGCTCTGGGGCCAACGTCCTGACTTTC	CASGQGSGANVLTF
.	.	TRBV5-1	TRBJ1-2	TGCGCCAGCAGCTTGGGGGGGCCCGGCTACACCTTC	CASSLGGPGYTF
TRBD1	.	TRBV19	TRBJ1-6	TGTGCCAGTAGTTCGCAGACAGGGGCAGGTTCACCCCTCCACTTT	CASSSQTGAGSPLHF
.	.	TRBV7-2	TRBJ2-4	TGTGCCAGCTCACTGGGCGGGGCCAAAAACATTCAGTACTTC	CASSLGGAKNIQYF
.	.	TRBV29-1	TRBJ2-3	TGCAGCGTTGAGTCTGGGGTACTCACAGATACGCAGTATTTT	CSVESGVLTDTQYF
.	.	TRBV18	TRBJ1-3	TGTGCCAGCTCACCCCAGTCTGGAAACACCATATATTTT	CASSPQSGNTIYF
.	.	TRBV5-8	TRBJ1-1	TGTGCAGTTCGGGGTAACACTGAAGCTTTCTTT	CAVRGNTEAFF